The 3 T cell receptor beta chains reported below all come from one sample, sequenced in a study of blood T cell repertoires in COVID-19. The repertoire was sequenced with immunoSEQ multiplex PCR; TCRdb's copy has only in-frame clones and lacks some. The table lists about 36,000 clones, around four fifths of them singletons. Sequenced sample: peripheral blood. The source of these receptors is a human donor in a cohort sampled during active COVID-19.

The chain uses TRBV7-8 and TRBJ2-2; 13 nucleotides line up with TRBD2. Losses at the gene ends were 5 bases for V and 5 bases for J; bases not matched to a gene: 8. The length of the CDR3 is 17 residues. CDR1 is SGHVS and CDR2 is FQNEAQ in the germline V gene. The CDR3 bases are TGTGCCAGCAGCGCGGGACTAGCGGGGTTTGGGACCGGGGAGCTGTTTTTT. This sequence encodes CASSAGLAGFGTGELFF.

This clone was recorded a few times. V is TRBV6-1 and J is TRBJ1-2; 7 bases match TRBD1. Germline-derived CDR1 and CDR2 are MNHNS and SASEGT. After removal of 0 bases from V and 8 bases from J, the junction contained 12 bases not matched to a gene. The CDR3 is 16 amino acids. As DNA, the CDR3 is TGTGCCAGCAGTGAAGCTATTCAAAGCAGGGGGTACGGCTACACCTTC. Translated, it gives CASSEAIQSRGYGYTF.

This rearrangement joins TRBV27 to TRBJ1-4, with D possibly matching TRBD1 (5 bases). Germline CDR1 and CDR2: MNHEY and SMNVEV (reference sequence). The CDR3 spans 14 residues. Trimming cost V 6 bases and J 5 bases, with 13 bases left between them. CDR3 sequence reads: CASRGHLSNEKLFF. In nucleotides, the CDR3 is TGTGCCAGCAGGGGGCACCTATCGAATGAAAAACTGTTTTTT.